The present T cell receptor (beta chain) was sequenced within a study of blood T cell repertoires in COVID-19. For the study at large: The United States, Italy and Spain supplied acute and convalescent COVID-19 samples. PBMCs, B-cell-depleted T cells, or T cells were the source of the cDNA or gDNA that made up the material.

As handled by the study authors: For nucleated cells, counts were estimated from reference gene primer amplification. Libraries were prepared by immunoSEQ multiplex PCR; TCRdb keeps only in-frame clonotypes and omits some of them. V and J calls plus clone size are reproduced from that table; the DNA served to infer D and trimming. Here the sample spans about 220,000 clones, roughly 84% being singletons. The clonotype originates from a woman aged 55-70 years who had recovered from COVID-19. The specimen sequenced was peripheral blood.

The chain's CDR3 is CASSLPGQEGAGELFF. The DNA of the CDR3 is TGTGCCAGCAGCTTACCGGGACAGGAAGGCGCCGGGGAGCTGTTTTTT. The chain combines TRBV5-4 with TRBJ2-2; TRBD1 matches at 8 bases. From germline, CDR1 is SGHNT and CDR2 YYREEE (reference sequence). The length of the CDR3 is 16 residues. The V gene end was trimmed by 2 bases and the J gene end by 6 bases; junction bases not matched to a gene: 9.